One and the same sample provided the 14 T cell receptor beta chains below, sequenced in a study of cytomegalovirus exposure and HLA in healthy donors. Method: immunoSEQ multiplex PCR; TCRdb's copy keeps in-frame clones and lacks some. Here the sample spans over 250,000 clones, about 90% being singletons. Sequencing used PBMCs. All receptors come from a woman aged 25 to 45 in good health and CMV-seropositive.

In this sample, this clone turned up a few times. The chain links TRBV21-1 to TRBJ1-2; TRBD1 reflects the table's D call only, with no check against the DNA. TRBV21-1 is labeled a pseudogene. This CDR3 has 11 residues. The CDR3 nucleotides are TGTGCCAGCAACAAACAGGGAGGCTACACCTTC. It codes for CASNKQGGYTF.

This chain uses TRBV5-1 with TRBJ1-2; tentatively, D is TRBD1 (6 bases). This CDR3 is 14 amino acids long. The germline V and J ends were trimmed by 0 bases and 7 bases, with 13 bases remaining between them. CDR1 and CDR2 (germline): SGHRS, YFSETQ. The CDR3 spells CASSLVGAPGGYTF. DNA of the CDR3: TGCGCCAGCAGCTTGGTGGGGGCCCCGGGTGGCTACACCTTC.

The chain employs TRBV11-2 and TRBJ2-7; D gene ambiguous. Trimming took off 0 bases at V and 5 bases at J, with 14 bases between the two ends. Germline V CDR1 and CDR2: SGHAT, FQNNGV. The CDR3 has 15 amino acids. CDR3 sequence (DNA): TGTGCCAGCAGCTTAGACCCGGGCCTAGAGGACGAGCAGTACTTC. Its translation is CASSLDPGLEDEQYF.

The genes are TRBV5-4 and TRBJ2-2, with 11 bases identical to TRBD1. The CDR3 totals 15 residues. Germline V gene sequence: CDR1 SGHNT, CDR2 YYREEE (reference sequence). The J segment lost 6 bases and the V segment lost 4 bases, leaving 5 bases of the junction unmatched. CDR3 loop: CASSLGQGAPGELFF. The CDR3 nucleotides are TGTGCCAGCAGCCTCGGACAGGGGGCACCCGGGGAGCTGTTTTTT.

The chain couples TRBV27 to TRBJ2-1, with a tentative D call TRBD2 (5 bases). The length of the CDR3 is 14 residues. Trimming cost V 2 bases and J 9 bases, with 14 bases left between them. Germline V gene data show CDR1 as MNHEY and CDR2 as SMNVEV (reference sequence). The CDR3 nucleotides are TGTGCCAGCAGTTTACTTCTATCCCGGGGTGAGCAGTTCTTC. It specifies CASSLLLSRGEQFF.

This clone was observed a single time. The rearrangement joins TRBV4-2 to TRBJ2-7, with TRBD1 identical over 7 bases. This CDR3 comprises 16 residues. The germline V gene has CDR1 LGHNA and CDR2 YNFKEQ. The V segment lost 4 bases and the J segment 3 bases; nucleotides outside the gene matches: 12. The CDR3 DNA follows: TGTGCCAGCAGCCCACCCGCCGTTAGGGGGCACTACGAGCAGTACTTC. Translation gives CASSPPAVRGHYEQYF.

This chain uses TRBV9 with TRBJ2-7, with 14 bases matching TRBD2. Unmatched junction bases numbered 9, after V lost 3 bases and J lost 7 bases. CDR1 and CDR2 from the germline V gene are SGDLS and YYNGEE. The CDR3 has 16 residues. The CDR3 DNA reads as TGTGCCAGCAGCGCCCCGGGACTAGCGGGAGCTGAGGAGCAGTACTTC. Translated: CASSAPGLAGAEEQYF.

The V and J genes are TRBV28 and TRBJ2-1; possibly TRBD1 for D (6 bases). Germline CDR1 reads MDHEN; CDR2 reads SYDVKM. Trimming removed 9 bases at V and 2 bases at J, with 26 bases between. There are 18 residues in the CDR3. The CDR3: CASPGQPGLLYAYNEQFF. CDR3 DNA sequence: TGTGCCAGTCCCGGACAGCCCGGGCTGTTATACGCCTACAATGAGCAGTTCTTC.

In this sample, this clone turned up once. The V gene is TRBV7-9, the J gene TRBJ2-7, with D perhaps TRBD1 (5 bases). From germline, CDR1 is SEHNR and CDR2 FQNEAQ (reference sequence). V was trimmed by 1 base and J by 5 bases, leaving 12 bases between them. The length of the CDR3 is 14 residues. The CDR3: CASSLDRLGHEQYF. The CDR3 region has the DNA TGTGCCAGCAGCTTAGACAGGTTAGGACACGAGCAGTACTTC.

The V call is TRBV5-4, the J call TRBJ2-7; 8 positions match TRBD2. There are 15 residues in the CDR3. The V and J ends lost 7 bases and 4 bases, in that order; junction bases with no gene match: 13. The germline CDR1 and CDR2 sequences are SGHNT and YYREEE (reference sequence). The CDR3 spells CASHQGLAGTYEQYF. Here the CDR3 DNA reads TGTGCCAGCCATCAAGGACTAGCCGGGACGTACGAGCAGTACTTC.

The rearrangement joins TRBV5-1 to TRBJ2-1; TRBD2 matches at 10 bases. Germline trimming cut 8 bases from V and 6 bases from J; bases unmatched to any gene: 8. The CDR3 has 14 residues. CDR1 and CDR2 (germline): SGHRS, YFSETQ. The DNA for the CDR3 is TGCGCCAGTTATCCGGGACTAGCGTCCAATGAGCAGTTCTTC. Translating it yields CASYPGLASNEQFF.

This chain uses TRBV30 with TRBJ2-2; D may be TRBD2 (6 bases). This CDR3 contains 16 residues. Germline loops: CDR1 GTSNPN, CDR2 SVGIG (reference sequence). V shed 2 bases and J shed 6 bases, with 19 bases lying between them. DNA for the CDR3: TGTGCCTGGAGTCCCCCATGGGGGGTCCGGGCCGGGGAGCTGTTTTTT. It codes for CAWSPPWGVRAGELFF.

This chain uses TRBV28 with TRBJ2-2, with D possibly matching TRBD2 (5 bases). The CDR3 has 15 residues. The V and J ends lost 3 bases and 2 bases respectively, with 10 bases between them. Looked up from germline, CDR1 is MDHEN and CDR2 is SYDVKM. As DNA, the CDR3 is TGTGCCAGCAGTTTTTGGGCGGGTAACACCGGGGAGCTGTTTTTT. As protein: CASSFWAGNTGELFF.

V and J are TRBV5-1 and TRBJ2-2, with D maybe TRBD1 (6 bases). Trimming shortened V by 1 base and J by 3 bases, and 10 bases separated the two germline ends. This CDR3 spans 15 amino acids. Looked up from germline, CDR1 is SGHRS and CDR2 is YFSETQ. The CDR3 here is CASSLLGGDTGELFF. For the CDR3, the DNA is TGCGCCAGCAGCTTGTTAGGGGGTGACACCGGGGAGCTGTTTTTT.